The T cell receptor beta chain described here comes from a study of blood T cell repertoires in COVID-19. Overall study context: The United States, Italy and Spain supplied acute and convalescent COVID-19 samples.

The repertoire was sequenced with immunoSEQ multiplex PCR; TCRdb's copy has only in-frame clones and lacks some. The repertoire has 45,000 to 65,000 clones, roughly four fifths of them found once; the top ten carry around 5.3%. After removal of 1 base from V and 1 base from J, the junction contained 3 bases not matched to a gene. Per the germline V gene, CDR1 is SGHRS and CDR2 is YFSETQ. The CDR3 runs 15 residues. The TCR comes from a woman aged 55 to 70 with acute or convalescent COVID-19. Sequencing was performed on peripheral blood. The V call is TRBV5-1, the J call TRBJ1-1; TRBD1 matches at 8 bases. This CDR3 reads CASSLSGTGNTEAFF. CDR3 sequence (DNA): TGCGCCAGCAGCTTGTCCGGGACAGGGAACACTGAAGCTTTCTTT.